The text below deals with one T cell receptor beta chain. Antigen specificity is unknown. This sample stems from a study of shared clonotypes between healthy human individuals. Study summary: Each donor contributed plates that comprised three CD4 naive, three CD4 memory, two CD8 naive and one CD8 memory. The study's findings and limits: Across subsets, estimated richness was generally greater for naive than for memory populations.

Every contributor of samples was a Caucasian grown-up residing in Nashville, Tennessee. The CDR3 length is 14 residues. The ends lost 5 bases at V and 8 bases at J; junction bases unmatched: 8. Looked up from germline, CDR1 is SGDLS and CDR2 is YYNGEE. Libraries were prepared by immunoSEQ multiplex PCR; TCRdb keeps only in-frame clonotypes and omits some of them. This table holds approximately 1.5 million clones, 98% found once. The V gene is TRBV9, the J gene TRBJ2-1; TRBD2 agrees at 9 bases. The sequence derives from a man younger than 40 in good health. Input material: naive CD4+ T cells sorted from blood. Specified subset: CD45RA+ positively selected. CDR3 in DNA: TGTGCCAGCAGTCTTAGCGGGAGCGGCGATGAGCAGTTCTTC. Its translation: CASSLSGSGDEQFF.